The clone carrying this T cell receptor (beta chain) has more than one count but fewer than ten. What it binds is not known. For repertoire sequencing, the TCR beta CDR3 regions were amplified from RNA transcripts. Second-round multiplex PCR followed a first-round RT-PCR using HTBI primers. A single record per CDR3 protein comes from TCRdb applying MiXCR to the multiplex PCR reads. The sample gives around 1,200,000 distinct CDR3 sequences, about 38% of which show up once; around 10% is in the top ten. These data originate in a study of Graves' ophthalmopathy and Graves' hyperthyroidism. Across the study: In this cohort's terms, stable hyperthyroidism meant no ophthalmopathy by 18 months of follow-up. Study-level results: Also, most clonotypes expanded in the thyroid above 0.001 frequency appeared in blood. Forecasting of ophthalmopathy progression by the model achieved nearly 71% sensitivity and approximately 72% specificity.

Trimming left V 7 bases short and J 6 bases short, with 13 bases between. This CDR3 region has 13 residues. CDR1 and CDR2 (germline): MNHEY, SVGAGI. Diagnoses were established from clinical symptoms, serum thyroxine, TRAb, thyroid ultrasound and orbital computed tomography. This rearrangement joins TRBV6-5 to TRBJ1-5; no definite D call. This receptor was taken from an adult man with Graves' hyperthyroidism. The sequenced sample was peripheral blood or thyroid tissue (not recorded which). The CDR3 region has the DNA TGTGCCAGCACCCTCCAGTCTCGTCAGCCCCAGCATTTT. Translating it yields CASTLQSRQPQHF.